This TCR beta chain emerged from a study of T cells after yellow fever vaccination. About the study: Each low-cell-number fraction was prepared by means of SMART-Seq v4 Ultra Low Input.

A process of 5'RACE template switching, which added a universal primer site and UMIs, was used to make TCR cDNA. MiXCR, applied by TCRdb to the 5' RACE reads, yields one record per CDR3 protein. The data show some 500,000 distinct CDR3 sequences, with roughly 13% seen just once and roughly 13% held by the top ten. This CDR3 is built from 15 residues. V shed 5 bases, J shed 13 bases, and the junction held 11 bases outside the gene matches. The V gene's germline CDR1 is SEHNR and CDR2 FQNEAQ (reference sequence). On this clonotype: No antigen is known for it.

Study-wide results and limits: Subsequent booster samples again held most clones from primary vaccination (roughly 96% CD4, roughly 88% CD8).

Sequences were derived from PBMCs, sampled on the day of the yellow fever booster vaccination. This sequence originates from a young man who received the YFV17D yellow fever vaccine. The chain joins TRBV7-9 to TRBJ2-1; 13 bases align to TRBD2. The CDR3 is CASSAGGTSGIHQFF. The CDR3 DNA is TGTGCCAGCAGCGCCGGGGGGACTAGCGGGATTCACCAGTTCTTC.